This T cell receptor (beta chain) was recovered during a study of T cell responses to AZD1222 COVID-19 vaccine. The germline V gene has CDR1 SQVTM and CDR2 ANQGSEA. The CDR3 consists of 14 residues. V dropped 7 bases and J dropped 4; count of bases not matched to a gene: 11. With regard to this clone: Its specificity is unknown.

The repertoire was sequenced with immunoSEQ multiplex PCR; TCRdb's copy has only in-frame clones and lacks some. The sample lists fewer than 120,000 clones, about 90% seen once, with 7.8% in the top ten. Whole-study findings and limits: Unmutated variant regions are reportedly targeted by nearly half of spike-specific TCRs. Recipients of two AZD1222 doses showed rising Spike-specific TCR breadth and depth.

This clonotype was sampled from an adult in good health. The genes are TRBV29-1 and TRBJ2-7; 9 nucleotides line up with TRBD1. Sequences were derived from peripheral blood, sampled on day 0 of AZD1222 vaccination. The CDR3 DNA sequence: TGCAGCGCTACCACTCGGGACAGGGATTACGAGCAGTACTTC. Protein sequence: CSATTRDRDYEQYF.